This T cell receptor beta chain comes out of a study of beta chain features in type 1 diabetes. Findings and limits, study-wide: TCRB CDR3s from Type 1 diabetes patients were moderately but significantly shorter in all four CD4+ subsets.

TCRB transcripts that were expressed got sequenced, as all of the isolated RNA had been reverse transcribed. Produced via immunoSEQ multiplex PCR; TCRdb's table is partial and in-frame only. The sample has 100,000 to 150,000 clones, approximately 10% seen once. This clone has more than one count but fewer than ten. What it binds is not known. V gave up 5 bases and J gave up 7 bases, with 17 bases separating them. This CDR3 spans 14 amino acids. The germline V gene has CDR1 SGHAT and CDR2 FQDESV (reference sequence). This chain joins TRBV11-1 and TRBJ1-1; maybe TRBD1 (6 bases). This sequence was found in a man aged 30 to 39 with type 1 diabetes. Sequenced: central memory CD4+ T cells from blood. The CDR3 DNA is TGTGCCAGCAGCCTAACGCGTGGACAGAATGAAGCTTTCTTT. Amino acid sequence: CASSLTRGQNEAFF. The full variable domain, its missing parts supplied by reference TRBV11-1 and TRBJ1-1, is EAEVAQSPRYKITEKSQAVAFWCDPISGHATLYWYRQILGQGPELLVQFQDESVVDDSQLPKDRFSAERLKGVDSTLKIQPAELGDSAMYLCASSLTRGQNEAFFGQGTRLTVV.